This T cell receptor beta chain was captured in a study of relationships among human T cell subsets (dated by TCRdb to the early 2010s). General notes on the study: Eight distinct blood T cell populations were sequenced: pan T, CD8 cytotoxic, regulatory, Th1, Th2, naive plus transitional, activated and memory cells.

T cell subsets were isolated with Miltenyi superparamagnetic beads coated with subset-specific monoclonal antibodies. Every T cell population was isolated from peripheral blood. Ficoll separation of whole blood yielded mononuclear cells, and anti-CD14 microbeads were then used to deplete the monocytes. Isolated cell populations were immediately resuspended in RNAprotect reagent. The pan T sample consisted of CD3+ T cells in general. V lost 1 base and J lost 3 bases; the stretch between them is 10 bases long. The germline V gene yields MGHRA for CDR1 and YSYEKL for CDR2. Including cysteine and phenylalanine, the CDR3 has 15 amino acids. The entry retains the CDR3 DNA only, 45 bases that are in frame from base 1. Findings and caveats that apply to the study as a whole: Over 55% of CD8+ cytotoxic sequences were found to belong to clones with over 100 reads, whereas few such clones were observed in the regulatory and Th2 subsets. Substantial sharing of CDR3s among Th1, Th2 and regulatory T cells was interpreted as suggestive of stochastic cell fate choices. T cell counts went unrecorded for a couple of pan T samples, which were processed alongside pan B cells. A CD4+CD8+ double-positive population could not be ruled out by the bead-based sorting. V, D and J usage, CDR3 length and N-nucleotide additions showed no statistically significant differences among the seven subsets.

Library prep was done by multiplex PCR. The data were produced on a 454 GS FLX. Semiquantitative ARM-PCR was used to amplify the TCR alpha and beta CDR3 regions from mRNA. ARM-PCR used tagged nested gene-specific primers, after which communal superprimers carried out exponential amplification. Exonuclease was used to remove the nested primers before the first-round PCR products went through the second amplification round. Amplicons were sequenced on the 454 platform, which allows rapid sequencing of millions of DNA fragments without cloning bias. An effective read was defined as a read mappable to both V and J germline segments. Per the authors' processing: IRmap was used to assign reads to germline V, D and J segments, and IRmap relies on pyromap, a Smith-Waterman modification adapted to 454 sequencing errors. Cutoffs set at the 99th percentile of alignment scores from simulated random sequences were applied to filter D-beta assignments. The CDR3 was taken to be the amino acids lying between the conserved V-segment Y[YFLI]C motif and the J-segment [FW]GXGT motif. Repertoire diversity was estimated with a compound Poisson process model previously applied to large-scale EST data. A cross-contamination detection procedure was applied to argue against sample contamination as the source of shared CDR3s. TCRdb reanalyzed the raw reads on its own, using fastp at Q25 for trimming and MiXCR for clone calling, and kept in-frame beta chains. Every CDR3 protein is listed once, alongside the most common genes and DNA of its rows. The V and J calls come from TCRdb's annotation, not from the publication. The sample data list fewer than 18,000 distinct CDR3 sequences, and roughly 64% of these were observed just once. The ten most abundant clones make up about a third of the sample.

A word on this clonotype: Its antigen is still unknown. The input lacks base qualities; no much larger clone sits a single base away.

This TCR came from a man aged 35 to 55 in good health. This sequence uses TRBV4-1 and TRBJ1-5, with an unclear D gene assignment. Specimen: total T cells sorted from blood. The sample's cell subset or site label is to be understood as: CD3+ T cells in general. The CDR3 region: CASSQVEGSNQPQHF. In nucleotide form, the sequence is TGCGCCAGCAGCCAAGTGGAGGGATCCAATCAGCCCCAGCATTTT.